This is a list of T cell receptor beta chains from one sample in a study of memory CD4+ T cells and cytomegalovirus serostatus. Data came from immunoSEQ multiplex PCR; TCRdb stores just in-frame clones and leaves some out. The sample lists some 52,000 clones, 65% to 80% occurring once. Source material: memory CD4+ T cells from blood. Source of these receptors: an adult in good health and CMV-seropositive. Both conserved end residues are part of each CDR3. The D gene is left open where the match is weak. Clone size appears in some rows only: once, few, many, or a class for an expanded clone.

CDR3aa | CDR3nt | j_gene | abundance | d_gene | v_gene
CASSQDIRTGGARTEAFF | TGTGCCAGCAGCCAAGATATCAGGACAGGGGGCGCGAGGACTGAAGCTTTCTTT | TRBJ1-1 | NA | TRBD1 | TRBV4-2
CASSSPRGPSGNTIYF | TGTGCCAGCAGTTCCCCCCGGGGCCCCTCTGGAAACACCATATATTTT | TRBJ1-3 | NA | NA | TRBV6-5
CATSSGVGVASPLHF | TGTGCCACCAGCTCAGGTGTGGGTGTAGCGTCACCCCTCCACTTT | TRBJ1-6 | few | NA | TRBV15
CASSLRSGDRSYGYTF | TGTGCCAGCAGTTTACGCTCGGGGGACCGCTCCTATGGCTACACCTTC | TRBJ1-2 | NA | NA | TRBV27
CASSQFLASPGAIQETQYF | TGTGCCAGCAGCCAGTTCTTAGCGAGCCCGGGGGCAATCCAAGAGACCCAGTACTTC | TRBJ2-5 | NA | NA | TRBV4-2
CASSLEARGNSPLHF | TGTGCCAGCAGCTTGGAGGCCAGGGGCAATTCACCCCTCCACTTT | TRBJ1-6 | NA | NA | TRBV5-4
CASSTRVLGTDTQYF | TGTGCCAGCAGCACACGGGTCCTGGGCACAGATACGCAGTATTTT | TRBJ2-3 | NA | NA | TRBV7-9
CASRGQVDNEQFF | TGTGCCAGCAGGGGACAGGTAGACAATGAGCAGTTCTTC | TRBJ2-1 | NA | TRBD1 | TRBV6-5
CASSLGGFEDGYTF | TGCGCCAGCAGCTTGGGGGGGTTCGAGGATGGCTACACCTTC | TRBJ1-2 | NA | NA | TRBV5-1
CASSSRPPSGDTDTQYF | TGTGCCAGCAGCTCAAGACCCCCTAGCGGAGACACAGATACGCAGTATTTT | TRBJ2-3 | NA | TRBD2 | TRBV7-2
CASSQGLYGTDTQYF | TGCGCCAGCAGCCAAGGGCTGTACGGCACAGATACGCAGTATTTT | TRBJ2-3 | NA | NA | TRBV4-3
CASSLRGDNSNQPQHF | TGTGCCAGCAGCTTGCGAGGGGACAATAGCAATCAGCCCCAGCATTTT | TRBJ1-5 | NA | NA | TRBV11-2
CASSPDRGGNTIYF | TGTGCCAGCAGCCCGGACAGGGGAGGAAACACCATATATTTT | TRBJ1-3 | NA | TRBD1 | TRBV7-9
CASSLAHRDTGELFF | TGTGCCAGCAGTTTAGCCCATAGGGACACCGGGGAGCTGTTTTTT | TRBJ2-2 | NA | NA | TRBV28
CASSPEGLAGTYNEQFF | TGTGCCAGCAGTCCGGAAGGGCTAGCGGGGACCTACAATGAGCAGTTCTTC | TRBJ2-1 | NA | TRBD2 | TRBV28
CASSLGPNRGYTF | TGTGCCAGCAGTCTGGGACCTAATAGAGGCTACACCTTC | TRBJ1-2 | few | NA | TRBV6-6
CASSPGGAPYYGYTF | TGTGCCAGCAGCCCGGGGGGCGCCCCCTATTATGGCTACACCTTC | TRBJ1-2 | NA | NA | TRBV7-2
CASSRQGLYGYTF | TGTGCCAGCAGTCGACAGGGGCTCTATGGCTACACCTTC | TRBJ1-2 | NA | TRBD1 | TRBV28